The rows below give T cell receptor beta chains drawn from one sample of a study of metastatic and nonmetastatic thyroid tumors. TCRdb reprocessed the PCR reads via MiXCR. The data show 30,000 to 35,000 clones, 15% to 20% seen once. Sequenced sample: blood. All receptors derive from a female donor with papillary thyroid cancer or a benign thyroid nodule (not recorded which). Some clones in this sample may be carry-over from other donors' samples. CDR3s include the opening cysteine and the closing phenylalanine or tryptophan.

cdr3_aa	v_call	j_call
CASSLSSTENYGYTF	TRBV27	TRBJ1-2
CAIGQASYEQYF	TRBV10-3	TRBJ2-7
CASSLLAGDYNEQFF	TRBV6-1	TRBJ2-1
CASSRFGVTEAFF	TRBV6-1	TRBJ1-1
CASSPPTGGNEKLFF	TRBV7-9	TRBJ1-4
CSARVPLPYNEQFF	TRBV20-1	TRBJ2-1
CASSFGSGGAGEQFF	TRBV11-2	TRBJ2-1
CSVGPQYQETQYF	TRBV29-1	TRBJ2-5
CASSYGTGVYEQYF	TRBV6-5	TRBJ2-7
CAWNPQGYRYTF	TRBV30	TRBJ1-2
CASSHWDRTVAEAFF	TRBV3-1	TRBJ1-1
CASSNGDTQYF	TRBV7-2	TRBJ2-3
CASSLGHGLNQPQHF	TRBV5-5	TRBJ1-5
CASSRNGILGTEAFF	TRBV14	TRBJ1-1
CASSLGHGLNQPQHF	TRBV5-1	TRBJ1-5
CASSPQGDGYTF	TRBV3-1	TRBJ1-2